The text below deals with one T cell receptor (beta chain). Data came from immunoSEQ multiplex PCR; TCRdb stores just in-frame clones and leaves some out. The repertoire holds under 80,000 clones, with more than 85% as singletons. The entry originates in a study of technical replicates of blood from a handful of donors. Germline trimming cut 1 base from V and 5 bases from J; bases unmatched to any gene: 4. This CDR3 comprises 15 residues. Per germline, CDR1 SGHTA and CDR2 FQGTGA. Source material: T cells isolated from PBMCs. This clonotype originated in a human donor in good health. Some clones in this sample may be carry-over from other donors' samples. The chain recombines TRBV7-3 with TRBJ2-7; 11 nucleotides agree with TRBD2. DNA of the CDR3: TGTGCCAGCAGCTTAAGTCCTAGCGGGAGGAACGAGCAGTACTTC. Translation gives CASSLSPSGRNEQYF. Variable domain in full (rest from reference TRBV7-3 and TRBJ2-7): GAGVSQTPSNKVTEKGKYVELRCDPISGHTALYWYRQSLGQGPEFLIYFQGTGAADDSGLPNDRFFAVRPEGSVSTLKIQRTERGDSAVYLCASSLSPSGRNEQYFGPGTRLTVT.